These 29 T cell receptor beta chains share one sample of origin, sequenced in a study of CD8+ T cells in alopecia areata (dated by TCRdb to the late 2010s). Receptors were amplified or captured by the immunoSEQ multiplex PCR assay. RNA was extracted from all samples and reverse transcribed into cDNA, which served as template for TCR sequencing. Imported from immuneACCESS, the table was reduced by TCRdb to in-frame sequences with V and J called. These copies leave out some clones; in studies compared against another copy, an unresolved V gene accounts for under half, and the cause of the remainder is not known. Counted in this sample were 20,000 to 30,000 clones; around 50% of them appeared once. The ten top clones hold roughly a third of the sample. Material: NKG2D-high CD8+ T cells sorted from blood. The cell subset or site label corresponds to: sorted CD8+ NKG2D-high blood T cells. These receptors all come from a human donor with alopecia areata.

The CDR3 bases are TGCAGCGTTGAAGCCCCGGACAGTGCCTACGAGCAGTACTTC. Protein product: CSVEAPDSAYEQYF. The chain couples TRBV29-1 to TRBJ2-7; a weak D match, TRBD1 (6 bases). Trimming stripped 1 base from V and 2 bases from J, with 12 bases between. This CDR3 is built from 14 residues. Per the germline V gene, CDR1 is SQVTM and CDR2 is ANQGSEA.

In its sample, this clone was seen a few times. V and J are TRBV5-1 and TRBJ2-7, with a weak D call TRBD1 (5 bases). The V and J ends lost 4 bases and 2 bases respectively, with 13 bases between them. The germline V gene has CDR1 SGHRS and CDR2 YFSETQ. This CDR3 region has 14 residues. The DNA for the CDR3 is TGCGCCAGCAGCCTGAGTCGACAGACCTACGAGCAGTACTTC. Residues: CASSLSRQTYEQYF.

This sequence joins TRBV7-6 and TRBJ1-2, with a tentative D call TRBD1 (5 bases). In germline, CDR1 is SGHVS, CDR2 FNYEAQ. Trimming shortened V by 1 base and J by 4 bases, and 10 bases separated the two germline ends. The CDR3 covers 14 residues. The CDR3 sequence is CASSLGVGGYGYTF. The CDR3 coding sequence is TGTGCCAGCAGCTTAGGAGTGGGGGGCTATGGCTACACCTTC.

The chain uses TRBV5-6 and TRBJ2-7, with a weak D call TRBD2 (6 bases). The V end lost 5 bases, the J end lost 2 bases, and 17 bases lay between the germline ends. The CDR3 totals 15 residues. CDR1 and CDR2 from the germline V gene are SGHDT and YYEEEE. The CDR3 loop reads CASRRRDQEAYEQYF. In nucleotides, the CDR3 is TGTGCCAGCAGGCGGAGGGACCAAGAGGCCTACGAGCAGTACTTC.

V is TRBV27 and J is TRBJ1-2, with TRBD1 matching 7 bases. The CDR3 covers 14 residues. Trimming removed 7 bases from V and 8 bases from J; junction bases left unmatched: 13. The V gene's germline CDR1 is MNHEY and CDR2 SMNVEV (reference sequence). The CDR3 loop reads CASTKRQGEYGYTF. CDR3 bases: TGTGCCAGCACCAAAAGACAGGGAGAATACGGCTACACCTTC.

This clone came up a few times. The rearrangement joins TRBV4-1 to TRBJ2-7; TRBD1 matches 7 bases. The ends lost 3 bases at V and 0 bases at J; junction bases unmatched: 8. Germline V gene sequence: CDR1 MGHRA, CDR2 YSYEKL. This CDR3 has 16 residues. CDR3 sequence: CASSQEMTGRSYEQYF. In DNA form, the CDR3 reads TGCGCCAGCAGCCAGGAAATGACAGGGCGCTCCTACGAGCAGTACTTC.

The CDR3 region is CASSRTGPIGGSFHEQYF. CDR3 nucleotide sequence: TGTGCCAGCAGTCGGACAGGCCCAATCGGCGGGAGCTTCCACGAGCAGTACTTC. The V and J genes are TRBV27 and TRBJ2-7; TRBD1 or TRBD2 may be the D gene (7 bases each). The CDR3 length is 18 residues. CDR1 MNHEY and CDR2 SMNVEV come from the germline V gene (reference sequence). The germline V and J ends were trimmed by 5 bases and 5 bases, with 28 bases remaining between them.

The gene calls are TRBV4-1 and TRBJ2-1; D unclear. Germline CDR1 and CDR2: MGHRA and YSYEKL. The CDR3 has 17 amino acids. The V end lost 0 bases, the J end lost 8 bases, and 20 bases lay between the germline ends. Here the CDR3 reads CASSQDFPPRGVDEQFF. CDR3 bases: TGCGCCAGCAGCCAAGATTTTCCCCCGCGTGGGGTGGATGAGCAGTTCTTC.

This chain uses TRBV6-1 with TRBJ1-5; 8 bases line up with TRBD1. Germline CDR1 is MNHNS and CDR2 is SASEGT. V trimming: 10 bases; J trimming: 7 bases; junction bases outside the gene matches: 12. The CDR3 length is 14 residues. CDR3 region: CATTQGAVGQPQHF. For the CDR3, the DNA is TGTGCCACTACGCAGGGGGCAGTGGGACAGCCCCAGCATTTT.

This clone was detected a few times. This chain connects TRBV29-1 to TRBJ2-5, with 11 bases lining up with TRBD2. The CDR3 spans 15 residues. J gave up 1 base and V 2 bases, and 3 bases lay outside the gene matches. The germline V gene has CDR1 SQVTM and CDR2 ANQGSEA. CDR3 DNA sequence: TGCAGCGTTGAAACTAGCGGGAGCCCCCAAGAGACCCAGTACTTC. It specifies CSVETSGSPQETQYF.

This clone has just a few counts. V gene TRBV11-1 combines with J gene TRBJ2-3; TRBD1 might be the D (5 bases). Germline V gives CDR1 SGHAT, CDR2 FQDESV (reference sequence). CDR3 length: 16 residues. Trimming shortened V by 3 bases and J by 6 bases, and 19 bases separated the two germline ends. The CDR3 DNA follows: TGTGCCAGCAGCTTTCTTCGGGCAGGGTGGGCTGATACGCAGTATTTT. Protein: CASSFLRAGWADTQYF.

The CDR3 is CASSLVRETQETQYF. CDR3 coding DNA: TGTGCCAGCAGTTTAGTACGTGAAACCCAAGAGACCCAGTACTTC. The chain carries TRBV27 and TRBJ2-5; D is unresolved. This CDR3 is built from 15 residues. Between the trimmed V and J ends, which lost 2 bases and 1 base, there was a span of 11 bases. The germline gives CDR1 MNHEY, CDR2 SMNVEV (reference sequence).

V gene TRBV7-9 combines with J gene TRBJ2-3; 11 positions match TRBD2. The CDR3 spans 15 residues. Trimming cost V 4 bases and J 6 bases; bases outside gene matches: 6. Germline V gene data show CDR1 as SEHNR and CDR2 as FQNEAQ (reference sequence). CDR3 DNA: TGTGCCAGCAGCTCCGGGACTAGCGGAGGGGATACGCAGTATTTT. It translates to CASSSGTSGGDTQYF.

V gene TRBV29-1 combines with J gene TRBJ2-1, with 11 bases matching TRBD2. From germline, CDR1 is SQVTM and CDR2 ANQGSEA. The CDR3 loop spans 14 amino acids. V lost 2 bases, J lost 7 bases, and 4 bases stayed unmatched. CDR3 nucleotides: TGCAGCGTTGAAACGACTAGCGGGAATAATGAGCAGTTCTTC. This translates into CSVETTSGNNEQFF.

This clone was counted only a few times. The chain combines TRBV27 with TRBJ2-3, with D perhaps assigned TRBD1 or TRBD2 (5 bases each). Germline values: CDR1 MNHEY, CDR2 SMNVEV (reference sequence). V shed 8 bases and J shed 11 bases, with 20 bases lying between them. The CDR3 is 13 amino acids. The CDR3 loop is CASGDVQATQQYF. In DNA, the CDR3 is TGTGCCAGCGGGGACGTTCAGGCTACCCAGCAGTATTTT.

This clone was seen only a few times. V gene TRBV29-1 combines with J gene TRBJ1-1, with TRBD1 identical over 10 bases. CDR3 length: 12 residues. Germline trimming cut 3 bases from V and 10 bases from J; bases unmatched to any gene: 5. Germline CDR1 reads SQVTM; CDR2 reads ANQGSEA. CDR3 DNA sequence: TGCAGCGTTGAGGGACAGGGGTTGGGAGCTTTCTTT. It codes for CSVEGQGLGAFF.

CDR3 amino acids: CASSQVGQANEQFF. The DNA of the CDR3 is TGTGCCAGCAGCCAAGTGGGACAGGCAAATGAGCAGTTCTTC. The V and J genes are TRBV14 and TRBJ2-1; TRBD1 matches at 8 bases. CDR1 and CDR2 from the germline V gene are SGHDN and FVKESK. This CDR3 has 14 residues. With 1 base clipped from V and 7 bases from J, the junction kept 3 bases outside the gene matches.

This clone showed up just a few times. The rearrangement joins TRBV7-2 to TRBJ1-1; D gene unclear. Germline V gene lookup returns CDR1 SGHTA and CDR2 FQGNSA. This CDR3 is built from 13 residues. V was clipped by 5 bases and J by 5 bases, with 12 bases between them. In DNA, the CDR3 is TGTGCCAGCAGCCTTCCGGGAATAACTGAAGCTTTCTTT. Amino acid sequence: CASSLPGITEAFF.

The chain has TRBV6-5 and TRBJ1-1; D ambiguous. The germline V and J ends were trimmed by 2 bases and 7 bases, with 11 bases remaining between them. This CDR3 is 13 amino acids long. CDR1 is MNHEY, CDR2 SVGAGI, per germline. CDR3 DNA sequence: TGTGCCAGCAGTTACCATGGACCCAGTGAAGCTTTCTTT. Protein: CASSYHGPSEAFF.

The V gene is TRBV19, the J gene TRBJ1-1, with no clear D. The CDR3 covers 14 residues. CDR1 and CDR2 from the germline V gene are LNHDA and SQIVND (reference sequence). Trimming took 6 bases from V and 1 from J, leaving 12 bases between them. As DNA, the CDR3 is TGTGCCAGTAGGTCGACGGTTAAGAACACTGAAGCTTTCTTT. Encoded protein: CASRSTVKNTEAFF.

The chain recombines TRBV5-1 with TRBJ2-1; TRBD2 matches at 8 bases. J gave up 9 bases and V 1 base, and 6 bases lay outside the gene matches. The germline V gene encodes CDR1 SGHRS and CDR2 YFSETQ. The length of the CDR3 is 14 residues. CDR3 DNA: TGCGCCAGCAGCTTGCGGGAGGGTCGGGGTGAGCAGTTCTTC. Amino acid sequence: CASSLREGRGEQFF.

This clone was counted a few times. CDR3 sequence: CASSLGQGGRQPQHF. The CDR3 nucleotides read TGTGCCAGTAGTTTGGGGCAGGGTGGTCGTCAGCCCCAGCATTTT. The chain recombines TRBV19 with TRBJ1-5; the D gene is possibly TRBD1 (5 bases). V lost 5 bases, J lost 6 bases, and 17 bases lay in between. This CDR3 is built from 15 residues. The germline CDR1 and CDR2 sequences are LNHDA and SQIVND (reference sequence).

The rearrangement uses TRBV5-1 and TRBJ2-7, with D tentatively TRBD1 (5 bases). From germline, CDR1 is SGHRS and CDR2 YFSETQ. CDR3 length: 17 residues. Trimming pared 1 base from V and 4 bases from J, leaving 21 bases between. Here the CDR3 reads CASSLLVGPGVVYEQYF. The CDR3 DNA reads as TGCGCCAGCAGCTTGTTGGTGGGGCCCGGAGTCGTTTACGAGCAGTACTTC.

This clone has just one count. The chain has TRBV27 and TRBJ1-1; 7 positions agree with TRBD1. The CDR3 extends over 14 amino acids. Losses at the gene ends were 4 bases for V and 4 bases for J; bases not matched to a gene: 6. The germline gives CDR1 MNHEY, CDR2 SMNVEV (reference sequence). The CDR3 bases are TGTGCCAGCAGTTCTGGAGGGGGCGTCACTGAAGCTTTCTTT. This translates into CASSSGGGVTEAFF.

This clone was picked up a small number of times. This chain joins TRBV23-1 and TRBJ2-5; D remains ambiguous. TRBV23-1 belongs to the ORF category, with a function that is uncertain. The V end lost 5 bases, the J end lost 1 base, and 17 bases lay between the germline ends. This CDR3 contains 16 residues. For the CDR3, the DNA is TGCGCCAGCAGTATCGCGGCCCCGTACCTCCAAGAGACCCAGTACTTC. This codes for CASSIAAPYLQETQYF.

V usage is TRBV6-5 and J usage is TRBJ2-7, with a possible D match to TRBD1 (6 bases). Germline assignment: CDR1 MNHEY and CDR2 SVGAGI. V gave up 5 bases and J gave up 5 bases, with 13 bases separating them. The CDR3 length is 13 residues. The CDR3 DNA is TGTGCCAGCAGTACCTTGACAGGAGACGAGCAGTACTTC. This translates into CASSTLTGDEQYF.

The chain's CDR3 is CASSQDVGGAYEQYF. CDR3 bases: TGCGCCAGCAGCCAAGATGTAGGGGGGGCCTACGAGCAGTACTTC. The chain has TRBV4-1 and TRBJ2-7, with D perhaps TRBD2 (7 bases). The CDR3 is 15 amino acids. CDR1 is MGHRA and CDR2 is YSYEKL in the germline V gene. V lost 0 bases, J lost 2 bases, and 11 bases lay in between.

CDR3 residues: CASSSQNVDGRGYTF. The DNA for the CDR3 is TGTGCCAGCAGCTCCCAAAATGTGGATGGGCGTGGCTACACCTTC. This chain joins TRBV7-6 and TRBJ1-2; D unresolved. The CDR3 length is 15 residues. The V end lost 4 bases, the J end lost 7 bases, and 19 bases lay between the germline ends. Germline CDR1 SGHVS, CDR2 FNYEAQ. The full variable domain, rest sourced from reference TRBV7-6 and TRBJ1-2, is GAGVSQSPRYKVTKRGQDVALRCDPISGHVSLYWYRQALGQGPEFLTYFNYEAQQDKSGLPNDRFSAERPEGSISTLTIQRTEQRDSAMYRCASSSQNVDGRGYTFGSGTRLTVV.

V is TRBV28 and J is TRBJ2-5; 10 positions agree with TRBD2. Germline V gives CDR1 MDHEN, CDR2 SYDVKM. V gave up 6 bases and J gave up 4 bases; unmatched junction bases: 8. There are 15 residues in the CDR3. Here the CDR3 DNA reads TGTGCCAGCAGAACAGCGGGAGGGATGGGAGAGACCCAGTACTTC. Amino acid sequence: CASRTAGGMGETQYF.